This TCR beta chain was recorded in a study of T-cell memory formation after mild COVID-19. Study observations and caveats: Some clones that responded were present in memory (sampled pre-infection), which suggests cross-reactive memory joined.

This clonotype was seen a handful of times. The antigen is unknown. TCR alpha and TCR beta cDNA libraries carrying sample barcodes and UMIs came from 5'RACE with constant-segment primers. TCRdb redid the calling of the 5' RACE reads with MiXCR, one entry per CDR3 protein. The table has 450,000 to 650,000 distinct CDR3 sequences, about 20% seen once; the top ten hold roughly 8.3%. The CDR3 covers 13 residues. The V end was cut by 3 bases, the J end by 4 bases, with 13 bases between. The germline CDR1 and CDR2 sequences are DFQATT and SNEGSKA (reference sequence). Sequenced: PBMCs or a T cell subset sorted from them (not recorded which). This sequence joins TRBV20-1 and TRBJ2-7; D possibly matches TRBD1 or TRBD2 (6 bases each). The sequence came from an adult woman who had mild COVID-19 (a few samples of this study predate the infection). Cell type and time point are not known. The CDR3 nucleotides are TGCAGTGCTAGGGGGGGCAGGGCTTACGAGCAGTACTTC. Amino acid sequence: CSARGGRAYEQYF.